What follows are 22 T cell receptor beta chains derived from one specimen sequenced in a study of blood T cell repertoires in COVID-19. The data were produced by immunoSEQ multiplex PCR, yet TCRdb's version contains in-frame clones alone and is incomplete. The repertoire holds hundreds of thousands of clones, with roughly 91% as singletons. The sample consisted of peripheral blood. These receptor sequences come from a woman in her 30s with acute or convalescent COVID-19.

The chain links TRBV7-2 to TRBJ1-3; D unclear. Germline CDR1 and CDR2: SGHTA and FQGNSA. The CDR3 is 14 residues long. V shed 5 bases and J shed 4 bases, with 12 bases lying between them. The CDR3 reads CASSPGWRGNTIYF. The DNA of the CDR3 is TGTGCCAGCAGCCCAGGCTGGAGGGGAAACACCATATATTTT. Using reference TRBV7-2 and TRBJ1-3 for the parts outside the CDR3, the full variable domain is GAGVSQSPSNKVTEKGKDVELRCDPISGHTALYWYRQSLGQGLEFLIYFQGNSAPDKSGLPSDRFSAERTGGSVSTLTIQRTQQEDSAVYLCASSPGWRGNTIYFGEGSWLTVV.

This chain connects TRBV7-9 to TRBJ1-1, with 7 bases identical to TRBD1. This CDR3 comprises 15 residues. CDR1 SEHNR and CDR2 FQNEAQ come from the germline V gene (reference sequence). V lost 1 base, J lost 3 bases, and 5 bases stayed unmatched. CDR3 sequence (DNA): TGTGCCAGCAGCTTAGACAGGGGAATACACACTGAAGCTTTCTTT. The encoded protein is CASSLDRGIHTEAFF.

This clone showed up just once. This chain connects TRBV6-5 to TRBJ1-2, with TRBD1 as a possible D gene (6 bases). Germline assignment: CDR1 MNHEY and CDR2 SVGAGI. The CDR3 is made up of 13 amino acids. Trimming took off 6 bases at V and 2 bases at J, with 10 bases between the two ends. The CDR3 DNA sequence: TGTGCCAGCAGGCCCGACAGGAACTATGGCTACACCTTC. Translated: CASRPDRNYGYTF.

The rearrangement uses TRBV2 and TRBJ2-3, with 8 bases aligning to TRBD2. J was trimmed by 0 bases and V by 6 bases; bases with no gene match: 20. The CDR3 is made up of 20 amino acids. Germline CDR1 reads SNHLY; CDR2 reads FYNNEI. The CDR3 region has the DNA TGTGCCAGCAGGCAAGGGTTCGGGGCGGGGGGCACATCTAGCACAGATACGCAGTATTTT. Its translation is CASRQGFGAGGTSSTDTQYF.

V gene TRBV15 combines with J gene TRBJ2-1; 7 nucleotides match TRBD1. CDR1 LNHNV and CDR2 YYDKDF come from the germline V gene (reference sequence). The CDR3 has 20 residues. Germline trimming cut 3 bases from V and 7 bases from J; bases unmatched to any gene: 24. The CDR3 protein is CATSRDGTVSSSGSLNEQFF. The CDR3 nucleotides are TGTGCCACCAGCAGGGACGGGACAGTAAGCTCGTCTGGTTCGTTGAATGAGCAGTTCTTC.

This chain uses TRBV6-6 with TRBJ1-4; tentatively, D is TRBD1 (6 bases). There are 15 residues in the CDR3. The V end lost 5 bases, the J end lost 7 bases, and 17 bases lay between the germline ends. The germline CDR1 and CDR2 sequences are MNHNY and SVGAGI (reference sequence). CDR3: CASSDRSRVGEKLFF. The CDR3 coding sequence is TGTGCCAGCAGTGACAGGTCTAGGGTGGGTGAAAAACTGTTTTTT.

J is TRBJ2-1 and V is TRBV6-5; no clear D. Per the germline V gene, CDR1 is MNHEY and CDR2 is SVGAGI. Trimming cost V 7 bases and J 7 bases, with 11 bases left between them. The CDR3 consists of 12 residues. The DNA of the CDR3 is TGTGCCAGCATCTCCGGGTCAAATGAGCAGTTCTTC. Its translation: CASISGSNEQFF.

This clone was counted a few times. This chain uses TRBV30 with TRBJ1-2, with a tentative D call TRBD1 (6 bases). V lost 3 bases and J lost 0, with 14 bases in between. Germline CDR1 reads GTSNPN; CDR2 reads SVGIG (reference sequence). The CDR3 contains 15 residues. This CDR3 is CAWSPWTVSNYGYTF. In DNA, the CDR3 is TGTGCCTGGAGCCCATGGACAGTTTCTAACTATGGCTACACCTTC.

The chain is built from TRBV6-5 and TRBJ1-2, with D hard to call. Germline lookup yields CDR1 MNHEY and CDR2 SVGAGI. This CDR3 spans 16 amino acids. V was pared by 3 bases and J by 0 bases, with 14 bases between. CDR3 sequence: CASSYGGKSTNYGYTF. In DNA form, the CDR3 reads TGTGCCAGCAGTTATGGAGGGAAATCAACTAACTATGGCTACACCTTC.

The chain links TRBV5-1 to TRBJ2-3; possibly TRBD2 for D (6 bases). Trimming removed 0 bases from V and 6 bases from J, with 14 bases in between. The CDR3 is 15 amino acids. CDR1 is SGHRS, CDR2 YFSETQ, per germline. CDR3 residues: CASSLEAGRADTQYF. CDR3 bases: TGCGCCAGCAGCTTGGAGGCGGGGCGGGCGGATACGCAGTATTTT.

This clone was seen only once. V usage is TRBV9 and J usage is TRBJ2-2, with TRBD2 matching over 7 bases. CDR1 and CDR2 (germline): SGDLS, YYNGEE. Trimming at V came to 0 bases and at J to 5 bases, leaving 4 bases not matched to a gene. This CDR3 is 15 amino acids long. CDR3 loop: CASSVEGRGTGELFF. CDR3 in DNA: TGTGCCAGCAGCGTAGAAGGGCGGGGGACCGGGGAGCTGTTTTTT.

V and J are TRBV5-1 and TRBJ2-1; the D gene is possibly TRBD1 (5 bases). The CDR3 sequence is 15 residues long. Trimming shortened V by 2 bases and J by 5 bases, and 14 bases separated the two germline ends. The germline gives CDR1 SGHRS, CDR2 YFSETQ. Here the CDR3 reads CASSFLAGINNEQFF. The DNA of the CDR3 is TGCGCCAGCAGCTTTTTGGCAGGGATCAACAATGAGCAGTTCTTC.

The chain is built from TRBV10-2 and TRBJ2-3, with D unresolved. The V gene lost 5 bases and the J gene lost 4 bases, with 13 bases spanning the gap. CDR1 WSHSY and CDR2 SAAADI come from the germline V gene. This CDR3 comprises 14 residues. DNA for the CDR3: TGCGCCAGCAGTCCCCAGCGAGGAGCAGATACGCAGTATTTT. Protein sequence: CASSPQRGADTQYF.

The J gene is TRBJ2-2, the V gene TRBV6-5; D may be TRBD1 (5 bases). V lost 5 bases to trimming and J lost 5 bases, with 15 bases between them. There are 15 residues in the CDR3. The germline V gene encodes CDR1 MNHEY and CDR2 SVGAGI. CDR3 amino acids: CASSTGSLGTGELFF. The CDR3, as DNA: TGTGCCAGCAGTACAGGATCCCTGGGAACCGGGGAGCTGTTTTTT.

The chain employs TRBV9 and TRBJ2-3; D may be TRBD1 (7 bases). Between the trimmed V and J ends, which lost 3 bases and 2 bases, there was a span of 16 bases. The CDR3 is 16 amino acids. The germline V gene has CDR1 SGDLS and CDR2 YYNGEE. Here the CDR3 reads CASSGQGGGNTDTQYF. CDR3 coding DNA: TGTGCCAGCAGCGGCCAGGGGGGAGGAAACACAGATACGCAGTATTTT.

Concerning this clone: The same CDR3 arises from other DNA sequences in this sample as well. The chain has TRBV7-3 and TRBJ1-1, with 8 bases matching TRBD1. The CDR3 consists of 14 residues. J was trimmed by 3 bases and V by 5 bases; bases with no gene match: 5. CDR1 SGHTA and CDR2 FQGTGA come from the germline V gene. CDR3 nucleotide sequence: TGTGCCAGCAGCCTTACAGGGGGGGACACTGAAGCTTTCTTT. It is translated as CASSLTGGDTEAFF.

V and J are TRBV7-6 and TRBJ2-5, with D tentatively TRBD1 (5 bases). Germline V gene sequence: CDR1 SGHVS, CDR2 FNYEAQ. The CDR3 sequence is 15 residues long. V was trimmed by 1 base and J by 5 bases, leaving 14 bases between them. CDR3 protein: CASSLVGQKGETQYF. The CDR3 region has the DNA TGTGCCAGCAGCTTAGTGGGGCAGAAAGGGGAGACCCAGTACTTC.

The chain has TRBV7-3 and TRBJ2-5; a weak D match, TRBD2 (5 bases). CDR3 length equals 16 residues. Trimming shortened V by 2 bases and J by 2 bases, and 15 bases separated the two germline ends. The germline V gene has CDR1 SGHTA and CDR2 FQGTGA. CDR3 DNA: TGTGCCAGCAGCTTAGGCTCGGGAATAAGACAAGAGACCCAGTACTTC. It encodes CASSLGSGIRQETQYF.

This chain links TRBV4-1 with TRBJ2-5, with D maybe TRBD2 (6 bases). With 1 base removed from V and 2 bases from J, the gap between germline ends came to 17 bases. This CDR3 has 17 amino acids. Germline V gene data show CDR1 as MGHRA and CDR2 as YSYEKL. CDR3 bases: TGCGCCAGCAGCCAAGGCTACGTAGCGGATACTCAAGAGACCCAGTACTTC. It codes for CASSQGYVADTQETQYF.

This chain uses TRBV5-1 with TRBJ1-4; 7 bases line up with TRBD1. The CDR3 has 14 amino acids. Germline V gene sequence: CDR1 SGHRS, CDR2 YFSETQ. V shed 2 bases, J shed 4 bases, and the junction held 2 bases outside the gene matches. The DNA of the CDR3 is TGCGCCAGCAGCTTAGGGGGCTTTAATGAAAAACTGTTTTTT. It codes for CASSLGGFNEKLFF.

The gene calls are TRBV11-3 and TRBJ2-7; 7 bases align to TRBD2. Germline V gene data show CDR1 as SGHNT and CDR2 as YENEEA. This CDR3 spans 12 amino acids. After removal of 5 bases from V and 5 bases from J, the junction contained 3 bases not matched to a gene. The DNA for the CDR3 is TGTGCCAGCAGCGTGGGGGGGAACGAGCAGTACTTC. It specifies CASSVGGNEQYF.

The chain joins TRBV6-2 or TRBV6-3 to TRBJ1-2; tentatively, D is TRBD1 (5 bases). The CDR3 is 13 residues long. Germline V lookup: CDR1 MNHEY, CDR2 SVGEGT. V gave up 5 bases and J gave up 6 bases, with 13 bases separating them. The CDR3 loop is CASSRHGTDGYTF. CDR3 DNA: TGTGCCAGCAGTCGTCATGGGACTGATGGCTACACCTTC.